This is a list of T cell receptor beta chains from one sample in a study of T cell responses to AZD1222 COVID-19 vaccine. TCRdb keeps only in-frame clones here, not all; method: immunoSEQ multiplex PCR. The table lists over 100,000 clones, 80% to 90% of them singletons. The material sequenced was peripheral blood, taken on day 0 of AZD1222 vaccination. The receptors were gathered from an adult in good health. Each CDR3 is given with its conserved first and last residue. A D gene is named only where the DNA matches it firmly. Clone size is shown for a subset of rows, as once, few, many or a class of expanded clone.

CDR3 protein: CASSASSRYSNQPQHF; CDR3 DNA: TGTGCCAGCAGCGCCTCGAGCCGATATAGCAATCAGCCCCAGCATTTT; V gene: TRBV7-2; D gene: NA; clone size: NA; J gene: TRBJ1-5
CDR3 protein: CSATLSGEQYF; CDR3 DNA: TGCAGTGCTACGCTTAGCGGCGAGCAGTACTTC; V gene: TRBV20-1; D gene: NA; clone size: NA; J gene: TRBJ2-7
CDR3 protein: CASSESGRSYEQYF; CDR3 DNA: TGTGCCAGCAGTGAGAGCGGGAGGTCCTACGAGCAGTACTTC; V gene: TRBV6-2/TRBV6-3; D gene: TRBD2; clone size: NA; J gene: TRBJ2-7
CDR3 protein: CASRKTTNTEAFF; CDR3 DNA: TGTGCCAGCAGGAAGACCACGAACACTGAAGCTTTCTTT; V gene: TRBV6-5; D gene: NA; clone size: few; J gene: TRBJ1-1
CDR3 protein: CASSPLATGELFF; CDR3 DNA: TGTGCCAGCAGCCCACTGGCCACCGGGGAGCTGTTTTTT; V gene: TRBV7-3; D gene: NA; clone size: NA; J gene: TRBJ2-2
CDR3 protein: CASSSPGGGGRTSYEQYF; CDR3 DNA: TGTGCCAGCAGCTCCCCGGGGGGAGGCGGGAGGACCTCCTACGAGCAGTACTTC; V gene: TRBV7-2; D gene: TRBD2; clone size: once; J gene: TRBJ2-7
CDR3 protein: CASRRTTSGRVLFGKNIQYF; CDR3 DNA: TGTGCCAGCAGACGTACGACTAGCGGGAGAGTCTTATTCGGCAAAAACATTCAGTACTTC; V gene: TRBV28; D gene: TRBD2; clone size: NA; J gene: TRBJ2-4
CDR3 protein: CASSVEAAGGFGTEAFF; CDR3 DNA: TGTGCCAGCAGCGTAGAGGCGGCAGGGGGCTTCGGTACTGAAGCTTTCTTT; V gene: TRBV9; D gene: TRBD1; clone size: NA; J gene: TRBJ1-1
CDR3 protein: CASSQDRNTEAFF; CDR3 DNA: TGTGCCAGCAGCCAGGACAGGAACACTGAAGCTTTCTTT; V gene: TRBV6-4; D gene: NA; clone size: once; J gene: TRBJ1-1
CDR3 protein: CASGLTGTMQETQYF; CDR3 DNA: TGTGCCAGCGGATTAACCGGGACTATGCAAGAGACCCAGTACTTC; V gene: TRBV9; D gene: TRBD2; clone size: once; J gene: TRBJ2-5
CDR3 protein: CASSIDWTTFNQPQHF; CDR3 DNA: TGTGCCAGTAGTATAGATTGGACGACCTTTAATCAGCCCCAGCATTTT; V gene: TRBV19; D gene: NA; clone size: few; J gene: TRBJ1-5
CDR3 protein: CASRSDPGSYNEQFF; CDR3 DNA: TGTGCCAGCAGATCGGACCCCGGCTCCTACAATGAGCAGTTCTTC; V gene: TRBV11-2; D gene: NA; clone size: NA; J gene: TRBJ2-1
CDR3 protein: CASSLGSHTDTQYF; CDR3 DNA: TGTGCCAGCAGCTTAGGCAGCCACACAGATACGCAGTATTTT; V gene: TRBV7-2; D gene: NA; clone size: once; J gene: TRBJ2-3
CDR3 protein: CATAFSNEQFF; CDR3 DNA: TGTGCCACCGCGTTCAGCAATGAGCAGTTCTTC; V gene: TRBV11-2; D gene: NA; clone size: once; J gene: TRBJ2-1
CDR3 protein: CASSYRPTGELFF; CDR3 DNA: TGTGCCAGCAGTTACAGGCCCACCGGGGAGCTGTTTTTT; V gene: TRBV28; D gene: NA; clone size: few; J gene: TRBJ2-2
CDR3 protein: CASSYGGGYGYTF; CDR3 DNA: TGTGCCAGCAGTTACGGGGGAGGCTATGGCTACACCTTC; V gene: TRBV6-5; D gene: NA; clone size: NA; J gene: TRBJ1-2
CDR3 protein: CASTLSLMGQVYNEQFF; CDR3 DNA: TGTGCCAGCACCTTATCCCTCATGGGACAGGTCTACAATGAGCAGTTCTTC; V gene: TRBV11-2; D gene: TRBD1; clone size: NA; J gene: TRBJ2-1
CDR3 protein: CASSAGGQGANYGYTF; CDR3 DNA: TGTGCCAGCAGCGCCGGCGGACAGGGGGCTAACTATGGCTACACCTTC; V gene: TRBV3-1/TRBV3-2; D gene: TRBD1; clone size: NA; J gene: TRBJ1-2
CDR3 protein: CASSKGLGSPLHF; CDR3 DNA: TGTGCCAGCAGCAAAGGCTTAGGATCACCCCTCCACTTT; V gene: TRBV21-1; D gene: NA; clone size: NA; J gene: TRBJ1-6
CDR3 protein: CASSQTSPGELFF; CDR3 DNA: TGTGCCAGCAGCCAAACTAGCCCCGGGGAGCTGTTTTTT; V gene: TRBV12-3/TRBV12-4; D gene: NA; clone size: NA; J gene: TRBJ2-2
CDR3 protein: CASSLGAGGGETQYF; CDR3 DNA: TGTGCCAGCAGCTTAGGCGCGGGAGGAGGGGAGACCCAGTACTTC; V gene: TRBV7-3; D gene: TRBD2; clone size: NA; J gene: TRBJ2-5
CDR3 protein: CASSGTVPNYGYTF; CDR3 DNA: TGTGCCAGCAGTGGAACAGTCCCTAACTATGGCTACACCTTC; V gene: TRBV25-1; D gene: NA; clone size: NA; J gene: TRBJ1-2
CDR3 protein: CASSRAGEGSPLHF; CDR3 DNA: TGTGCCAGCAGCCGAGCAGGGGAAGGATCACCCCTCCACTTT; V gene: TRBV7-8; D gene: NA; clone size: NA; J gene: TRBJ1-6
CDR3 protein: CASSLGRGAHYEQYF; CDR3 DNA: TGTGCCAGCAGCTTAGGGAGGGGGGCCCACTACGAGCAGTACTTC; V gene: TRBV11-3; D gene: NA; clone size: NA; J gene: TRBJ2-7
CDR3 protein: CASSAIRDTEAFF; CDR3 DNA: TGTGCCAGCAGTGCCATCCGGGACACTGAAGCTTTCTTT; V gene: TRBV2; D gene: NA; clone size: NA; J gene: TRBJ1-1
CDR3 protein: CASSQRDRNGQPQHF; CDR3 DNA: TGTGCCAGCAGCCAGAGGGACCGCAACGGGCAGCCCCAGCATTTT; V gene: TRBV7-8; D gene: NA; clone size: NA; J gene: TRBJ1-5
CDR3 protein: CASSVAPENTEAFF; CDR3 DNA: TGTGCCAGCAGCGTGGCTCCCGAGAACACTGAAGCTTTCTTT; V gene: TRBV9; D gene: NA; clone size: NA; J gene: TRBJ1-1